Sequencing of this TCR beta chain was carried out in a study of blood T cell repertoires in COVID-19. Study in general: Samples came from the United States, Italy and Spain, spanning acute and convalescent COVID-19.

Some clones are missing from TCRdb's copy, which holds only in-frame ones; the method was immunoSEQ multiplex PCR. The sample contains 100,000 to 120,000 clones, approximately 79% of which appear only once. V lost 2 bases to trimming and J lost 8 bases, with 18 bases between them. Germline assignment: CDR1 MNHEY and CDR2 SMNVEV (reference sequence). This CDR3 has 15 amino acids. This TCR was sampled from an elderly woman with active or convalescent COVID-19. The chain is built from TRBV27 and TRBJ1-2, with TRBD1 as a possible D gene (5 bases). Input material: peripheral blood. CDR3 protein: CASSLTGTLSRGYTF. CDR3 coding DNA: TGTGCCAGCAGTTTAACAGGAACGTTGTCAAGGGGCTACACCTTC.